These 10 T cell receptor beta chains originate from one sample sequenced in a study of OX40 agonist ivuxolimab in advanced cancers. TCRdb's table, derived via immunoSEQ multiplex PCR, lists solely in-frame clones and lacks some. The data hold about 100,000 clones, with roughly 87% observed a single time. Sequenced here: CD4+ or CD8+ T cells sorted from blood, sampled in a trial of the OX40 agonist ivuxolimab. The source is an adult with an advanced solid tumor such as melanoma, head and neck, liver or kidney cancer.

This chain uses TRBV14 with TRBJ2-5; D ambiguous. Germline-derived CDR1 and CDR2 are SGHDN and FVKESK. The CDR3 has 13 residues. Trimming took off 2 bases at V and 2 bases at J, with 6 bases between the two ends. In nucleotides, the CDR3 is TGTGCCAGCAGCCAATATCTACAAGAGACCCAGTACTTC. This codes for CASSQYLQETQYF.

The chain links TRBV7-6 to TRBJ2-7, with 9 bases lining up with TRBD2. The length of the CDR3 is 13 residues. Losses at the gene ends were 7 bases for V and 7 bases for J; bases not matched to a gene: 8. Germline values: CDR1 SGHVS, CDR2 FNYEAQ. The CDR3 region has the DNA TGTGCCAGCACCACTGGCGGGAGGGGGGAGCAGTACTTC. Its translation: CASTTGGRGEQYF.

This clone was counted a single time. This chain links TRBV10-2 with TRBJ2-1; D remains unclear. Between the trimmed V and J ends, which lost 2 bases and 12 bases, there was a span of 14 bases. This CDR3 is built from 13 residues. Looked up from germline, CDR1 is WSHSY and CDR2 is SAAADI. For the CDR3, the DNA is TGCGCCAGCAGTGAGGGTGGCGGACCTGGGCAGTTCTTC. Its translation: CASSEGGGPGQFF.

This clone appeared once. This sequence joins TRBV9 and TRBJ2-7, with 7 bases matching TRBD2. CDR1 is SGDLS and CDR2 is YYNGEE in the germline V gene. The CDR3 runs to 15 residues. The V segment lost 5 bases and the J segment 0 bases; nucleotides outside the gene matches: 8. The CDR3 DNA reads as TGTGCCAGCAGTCGGGGAAGCGGGGCCTCCTACGAGCAGTACTTC. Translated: CASSRGSGASYEQYF.

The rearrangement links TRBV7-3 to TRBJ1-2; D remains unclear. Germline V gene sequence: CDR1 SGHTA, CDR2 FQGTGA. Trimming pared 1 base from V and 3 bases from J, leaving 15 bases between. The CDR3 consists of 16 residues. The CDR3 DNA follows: TGTGCCAGCAGCTTAAATCCGGGGAGGGTCGACTATGGCTACACCTTC. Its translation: CASSLNPGRVDYGYTF.

This CDR3 is CASSSSGGLFYEQYF. DNA for the CDR3: TGTGCCAGCAGCTCTTCGGGAGGCCTATTCTACGAGCAGTACTTC. The chain uses TRBV7-2 and TRBJ2-7; 7 bases agree with TRBD2. Per the germline V gene, CDR1 is SGHTA and CDR2 is FQGNSA. After removal of 4 bases from V and 3 bases from J, the junction contained 9 bases not matched to a gene. The CDR3 is made up of 15 amino acids.

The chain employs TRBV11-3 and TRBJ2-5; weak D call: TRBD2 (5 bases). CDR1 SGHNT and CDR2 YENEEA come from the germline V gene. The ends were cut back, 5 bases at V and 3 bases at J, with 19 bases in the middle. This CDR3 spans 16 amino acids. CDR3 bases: TGTGCCAGCAGCCCCTCTTCGGGGATGTTAGAAGAGACCCAGTACTTC. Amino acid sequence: CASSPSSGMLEETQYF.

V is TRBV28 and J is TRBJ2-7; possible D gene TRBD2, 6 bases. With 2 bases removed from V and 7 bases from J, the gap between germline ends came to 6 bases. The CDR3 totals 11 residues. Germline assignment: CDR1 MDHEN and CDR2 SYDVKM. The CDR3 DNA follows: TGTGCCAGCAGTTTACGGGGGGAGCAGTACTTC. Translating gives CASSLRGEQYF.

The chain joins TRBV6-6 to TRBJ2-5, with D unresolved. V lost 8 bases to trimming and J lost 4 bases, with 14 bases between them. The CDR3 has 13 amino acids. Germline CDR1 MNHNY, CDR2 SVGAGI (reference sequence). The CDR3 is CASSPHLGETQYF. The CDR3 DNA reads TGTGCCAGCTCCCCCCACCTGGGAGAGACCCAGTACTTC.

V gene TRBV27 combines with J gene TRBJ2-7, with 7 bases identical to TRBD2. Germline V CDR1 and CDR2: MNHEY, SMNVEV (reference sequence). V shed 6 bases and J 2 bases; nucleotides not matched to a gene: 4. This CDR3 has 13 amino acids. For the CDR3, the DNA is TGTGCCAGCAGGCCTAGCGGCCCCTACGAGCAGTACTTC. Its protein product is CASRPSGPYEQYF.